These 19 T cell receptor beta chains came from one sample sequenced in a study of blood T cells in healthy people across ages. A second PCR of roughly 7 to 11 cycles used a sample-barcoded 5' primer and a J-beta primer mix. TCRdb re-analysed the 5' RACE reads in MiXCR, keeping a single row per CDR3 protein. This table holds 950,000 to 1,200,000 distinct CDR3 sequences, less than 45% found once. Sequencing was done on a sample of blood. These receptors all stem from a man aged 18 to 29 in good health.

This clonotype was detected only once. This chain uses TRBV7-2 with TRBJ1-2; a possible D gene is TRBD1 (5 bases). This CDR3 contains 13 residues. Per germline, CDR1 SGHTA and CDR2 FQGNSA. Between the trimmed V and J ends, which lost 5 bases and 4 bases, there was a span of 11 bases. The CDR3 is CASSATTVYGYTF. For the CDR3, the DNA is TGTGCCAGCAGCGCGACGACAGTCTATGGCTACACCTTC.

As DNA, the CDR3 is TGTGCCAGCAGGGGGCCTACTAATGAAAAACTGTTTTTT. Its protein is CASRGPTNEKLFF. This chain connects TRBV12-3 or TRBV12-4 to TRBJ1-4; D perhaps matches TRBD1 (5 bases). This CDR3 region has 13 residues. V lost 6 bases and J lost 2, with 7 bases in between.

The V and J genes are TRBV27 and TRBJ2-1, with 12 positions matching TRBD2. This CDR3 has 15 amino acids. Losses at the gene ends were 5 bases for V and 6 bases for J; bases not matched to a gene: 5. CDR1 and CDR2 (germline): MNHEY, SMNVEV (reference sequence). Here the CDR3 reads CASSNGLAGLNEQFF. The CDR3 nucleotides read TGTGCCAGCAGTAATGGACTAGCGGGACTCAATGAGCAGTTCTTC.

V gene TRBV4-2 combines with J gene TRBJ1-3; D unclear. There are 18 residues in the CDR3. V was cut by 0 bases and J by 2 bases, with 17 bases left in between. Germline CDR1 LGHNA, CDR2 YNFKEQ. DNA for the CDR3: TGTGCCAGCAGCCAAGATTTTGGCGCGGGCTTGGCTGGAAACACCATATATTTT. Translating it yields CASSQDFGAGLAGNTIYF.

There are a few counts of this clonotype. The chain recombines TRBV6-2 or TRBV6-3 with TRBJ2-4; D perhaps matches TRBD2 (5 bases). The DNA matches TRBJ2-7 better at its end, which makes the J call doubtful. Germline lookup yields CDR1 MNHEY and CDR2 SVGEGT. CDR3 length: 12 amino acids. The chain's CDR3 is CASSSRGVEQYF. The CDR3 DNA reads TGTGCCAGCAGCTCACGGGGTGTCGAGCAGTACTTC.

This clonotype was counted between two and nine times. DNA of the CDR3: TGCAGTGCTAGAGATATTAGCACTCAAGGGCCGACCTATAATTCACCCCTCCACTTT. It encodes CSARDISTQGPTYNSPLHF. The chain is built from TRBV20-1 and TRBJ1-6, with no clear D. V lost 0 bases, J lost 2 bases, and 20 bases lay in between. This CDR3 spans 19 amino acids. Per the germline V gene, CDR1 is DFQATT and CDR2 is SNEGSKA (reference sequence).

About this clonotype itself: Mismatch with germline at one junction end may stem from a read error. The J gene is TRBJ1-1, the V gene TRBV5-1, with D uncertain. Looked up from germline, CDR1 is SGHRS and CDR2 is YFSETQ. This CDR3 is built from 14 residues. CDR3 amino acids: CASSLDTVVTKAFF. CDR3 coding DNA: TGCGCCAGCAGCTTGGATACAGTGGTCACTAAAGCTTTCTTT.

The V gene is TRBV6-2 or TRBV6-3, the J gene TRBJ2-1; TRBD1 matches at 7 bases. The germline V gene has CDR1 MNHEY and CDR2 SVGEGT. CDR3 size: 14 residues. V dropped 2 bases and J dropped 4; count of bases not matched to a gene: 2. In DNA, the CDR3 is TGTGCCAGCAGTTACGGGACAGAATACAATGAGCAGTTCTTC. Translation: CASSYGTEYNEQFF.

The chain links TRBV6-2 or TRBV6-3 to TRBJ2-5, with D hard to call. Per germline, CDR1 MNHEY and CDR2 SVGEGT. Between the trimmed V and J ends, which lost 8 bases and 5 bases, there was a span of 12 bases. The CDR3 is made up of 12 amino acids. As DNA, the CDR3 is TGTGCCAGCGGGCATCGGCTTGAGACCCAGTACTTC. Its protein is CASGHRLETQYF.

The chain joins TRBV7-8 to TRBJ1-2; possible D gene TRBD1, 6 bases. Germline CDR1 is SGHVS and CDR2 is FQNEAQ. The CDR3 extends over 15 amino acids. V lost 0 bases, J lost 13 bases, and 21 bases lay in between. CDR3: CASSLANLQGLFSTF. In nucleotides, the CDR3 is TGTGCCAGCAGCTTAGCCAATTTACAGGGTTTGTTCTCCACCTTC.

This clonotype was recorded many times. This chain joins TRBV6-6 and TRBJ1-5; unclear D gene. The CDR3 sequence is 14 residues long. CDR1 and CDR2 from the germline V gene are MNHNY and SVGAGI (reference sequence). Trimming left V 5 bases short and J 7 bases short, with 15 bases between. CDR3 residues: CASSIAEVGQPQHF. CDR3 sequence (DNA): TGTGCCAGCAGTATCGCGGAGGTTGGACAGCCCCAGCATTTT.

This clonotype has a handful of counts. The chain employs TRBV6-5 and TRBJ2-7, with a tentative D call TRBD1 (5 bases). There are 17 residues in the CDR3. Germline values: CDR1 MNHEY, CDR2 SVGAGI. V lost 3 bases and J lost 0, with 18 bases in between. CDR3 protein: CASSYRRQYGSSYEQYF. CDR3 in DNA: TGTGCCAGCAGTTATCGTAGACAGTATGGAAGCTCCTACGAGCAGTACTTC.

This clonotype was detected only a few times. The genes are TRBV20-1 and TRBJ2-4; TRBD2 matches 12 bases. V gave up 0 bases and J gave up 13 bases; unmatched junction bases: 16. This CDR3 is built from 17 residues. Germline V gene lookup returns CDR1 DFQATT and CDR2 SNEGSKA (reference sequence). The CDR3, as DNA: TGCAGTGCTAGAGATTTGACTAGCGGGGGAGCCGCTACGGGGCAGTACTTC. Its translation is CSARDLTSGGAATGQYF.

Only a few counts were recorded for this clonotype. This chain joins TRBV27 and TRBJ1-6; possible D gene TRBD1, 5 bases. V lost 2 bases and J 6 bases, leaving 14 bases between the germline ends. There are 16 residues in the CDR3. The germline gives CDR1 MNHEY, CDR2 SMNVEV (reference sequence). CDR3: CASSLNPGPSNSPLHF. DNA of the CDR3: TGTGCCAGCAGTTTAAATCCGGGACCGAGTAATTCACCCCTCCACTTT.

A few counts support this clonotype. The J gene is TRBJ2-1, the V gene TRBV7-2; TRBD1 is a possible D gene (5 bases). Germline V gene data show CDR1 as SGHTA and CDR2 as FQGNSA. The CDR3 has 17 residues. With 1 base removed from V and 6 bases from J, the gap between germline ends came to 19 bases. The CDR3 protein is CASSLELQGRSANEQFF. As DNA, the CDR3 is TGTGCCAGCAGCTTAGAACTTCAGGGCCGTTCGGCCAATGAGCAGTTCTTC.

In regard to this clonotype: This could be a read error, since a much larger clone is one nucleotide away. The chain links TRBV20-1 to TRBJ2-7, with 10 bases matching TRBD2. After removal of 3 bases from V and 7 bases from J, the junction contained 15 bases not matched to a gene. The CDR3 is 16 amino acids. Germline-derived CDR1 and CDR2 are DFQATT and SNEGSKA (reference sequence). In DNA, the CDR3 is TGCAGTGCTAGTGGAGCGGGGGGGCCAATCTACAATGAGCAGTACTTC. Translating it yields CSASGAGGPIYNEQYF.

The gene calls are TRBV7-9 and TRBJ1-1; tentative D call: TRBD1 (5 bases). The CDR3 has 17 residues. Trimming left V 5 bases short and J 4 bases short, with 23 bases between. The germline V gene has CDR1 SEHNR and CDR2 FQNEAQ (reference sequence). This CDR3 reads CASSKTSPLTAGTEAFF. CDR3 in DNA: TGTGCCAGCAGCAAAACCTCCCCATTGACAGCGGGCACTGAAGCTTTCTTT.

The chain carries TRBV20-1 and TRBJ1-5, with D maybe TRBD1 (6 bases). CDR1 and CDR2 from the germline V gene are DFQATT and SNEGSKA (reference sequence). CDR3 length: 14 residues. Trimming left V 4 bases short and J 5 bases short, with 15 bases between. CDR3 bases: TGCAGTGCTAAACCCGGGACAACCGATCAGCCCCAGCATTTT. The encoded protein is CSAKPGTTDQPQHF.

In its sample, this clonotype was seen a few times. The chain has TRBV9 and TRBJ2-7, with D unclear. This CDR3 region has 15 residues. Trimming took off 0 bases at V and 0 bases at J, with 10 bases between the two ends. Germline CDR1 and CDR2: SGDLS and YYNGEE. The CDR3 region is CASSVEDASSYEQYF. As DNA, the CDR3 is TGTGCCAGCAGCGTAGAGGACGCGAGCTCCTACGAGCAGTACTTC.